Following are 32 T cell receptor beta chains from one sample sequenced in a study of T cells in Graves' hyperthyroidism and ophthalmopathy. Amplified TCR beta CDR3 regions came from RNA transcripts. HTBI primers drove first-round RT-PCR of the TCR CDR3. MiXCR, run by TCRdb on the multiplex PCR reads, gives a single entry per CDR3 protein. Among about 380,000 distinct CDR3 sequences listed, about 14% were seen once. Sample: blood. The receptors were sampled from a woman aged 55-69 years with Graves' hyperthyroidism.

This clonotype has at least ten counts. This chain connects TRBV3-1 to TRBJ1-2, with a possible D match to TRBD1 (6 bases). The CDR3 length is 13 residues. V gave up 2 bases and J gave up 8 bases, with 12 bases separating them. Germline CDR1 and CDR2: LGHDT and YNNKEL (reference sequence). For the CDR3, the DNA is TGTGCCAGCAGCCAAATGGGGGCGAGAGGCTACACCTTC. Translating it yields CASSQMGARGYTF. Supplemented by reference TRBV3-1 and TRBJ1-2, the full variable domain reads DTAVSQTPKYLVTQMGNDKSIKCEQNLGHDTMYWYKQDSKKFLKIMFSYNNKELIINETVPNRFSPKSPDKAHLNLHINSLELGDSAVYFCASSQMGARGYTFGSGTRLTVV.

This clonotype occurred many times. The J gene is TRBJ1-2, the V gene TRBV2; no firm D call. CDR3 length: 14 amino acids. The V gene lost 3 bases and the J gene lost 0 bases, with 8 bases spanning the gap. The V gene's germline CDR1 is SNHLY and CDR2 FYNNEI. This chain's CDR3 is CASSDGGTNYGYTF. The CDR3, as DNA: TGTGCCAGCAGTGATGGCGGGACTAACTATGGCTACACCTTC. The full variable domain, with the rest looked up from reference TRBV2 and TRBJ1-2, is EPEVTQTPSHQVTQMGQEVILRCVPISNHLYFYWYRQILGQKVEFLVSFYNNEISEKSEIFDDQFSVERPDGSNFTLKIRSTKLEDSAMYFCASSDGGTNYGYTFGSGTRLTVV.

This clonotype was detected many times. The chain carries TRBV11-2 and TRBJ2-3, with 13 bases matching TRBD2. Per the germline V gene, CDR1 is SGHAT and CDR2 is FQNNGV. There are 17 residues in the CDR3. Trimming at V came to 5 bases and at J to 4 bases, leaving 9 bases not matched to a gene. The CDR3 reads CASSPHRTSGSADTQYF. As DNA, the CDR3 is TGTGCCAGCAGCCCCCACCGGACTAGCGGGAGTGCAGATACGCAGTATTTT. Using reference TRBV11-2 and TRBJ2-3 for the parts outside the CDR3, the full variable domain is EAGVAQSPRYKIIEKRQSVAFWCNPISGHATLYWYQQILGQGPKLLIQFQNNGVVDDSQLPKDRFSAERLKGVDSTLKIQPAKLEDSAVYLCASSPHRTSGSADTQYFGPGTRLTVL.

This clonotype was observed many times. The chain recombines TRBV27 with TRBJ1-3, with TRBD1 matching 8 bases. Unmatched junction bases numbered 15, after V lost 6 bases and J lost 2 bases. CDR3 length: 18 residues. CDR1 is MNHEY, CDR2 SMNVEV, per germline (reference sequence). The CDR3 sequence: CASSPRVAGGFAGNTIYF. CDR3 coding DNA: TGTGCCAGCAGCCCAAGGGTGGCAGGGGGCTTTGCTGGAAACACCATATATTTT.

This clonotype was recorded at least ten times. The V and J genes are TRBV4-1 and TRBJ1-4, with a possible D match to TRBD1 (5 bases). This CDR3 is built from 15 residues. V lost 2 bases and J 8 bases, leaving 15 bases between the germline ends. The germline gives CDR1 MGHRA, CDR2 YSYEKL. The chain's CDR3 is CASSQRGIFGEKLFF. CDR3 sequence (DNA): TGCGCCAGCAGCCAAAGGGGAATATTCGGGGAAAAACTGTTTTTT.

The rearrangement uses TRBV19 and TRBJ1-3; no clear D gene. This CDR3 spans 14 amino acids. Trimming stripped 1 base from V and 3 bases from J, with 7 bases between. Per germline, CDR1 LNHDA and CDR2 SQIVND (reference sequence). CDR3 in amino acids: CASSIGGNGNTIYF. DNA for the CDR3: TGTGCCAGTAGTATAGGAGGGAATGGAAACACCATATATTTT.

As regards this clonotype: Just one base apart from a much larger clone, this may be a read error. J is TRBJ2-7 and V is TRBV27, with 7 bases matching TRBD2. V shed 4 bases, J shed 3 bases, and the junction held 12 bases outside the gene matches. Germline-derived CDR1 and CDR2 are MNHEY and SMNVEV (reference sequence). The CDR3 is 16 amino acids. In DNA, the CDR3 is TGTGCCAGCAGTTCGAACTTTTGGCGGGAGAACTACGAGCAGTACTTC. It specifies CASSSNFWRENYEQYF.

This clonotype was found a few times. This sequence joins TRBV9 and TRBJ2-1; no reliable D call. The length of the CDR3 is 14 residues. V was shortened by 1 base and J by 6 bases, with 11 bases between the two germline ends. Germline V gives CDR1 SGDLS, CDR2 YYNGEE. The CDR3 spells CASSVLASGNEQFF. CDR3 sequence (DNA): TGTGCCAGCAGCGTACTTGCGTCGGGCAATGAGCAGTTCTTC.

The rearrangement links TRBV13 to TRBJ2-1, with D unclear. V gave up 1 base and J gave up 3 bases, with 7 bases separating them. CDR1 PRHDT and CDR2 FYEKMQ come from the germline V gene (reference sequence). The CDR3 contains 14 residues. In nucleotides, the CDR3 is TGTGCCAGCAGCTTAGACGGGTACTACAATGAGCAGTTCTTC. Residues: CASSLDGYYNEQFF. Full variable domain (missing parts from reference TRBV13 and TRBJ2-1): AAGVIQSPRHLIKEKRETATLKCYPIPRHDTVYWYQQGPGQDPQFLISFYEKMQSDKGSIPDRFSAQQFSDYHSELNMSSLELGDSALYFCASSLDGYYNEQFFGPGTRLTVL.

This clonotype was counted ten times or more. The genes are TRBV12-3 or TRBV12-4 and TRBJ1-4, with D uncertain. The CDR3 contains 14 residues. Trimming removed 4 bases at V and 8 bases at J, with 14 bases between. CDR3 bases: TGTGCCAGCAGTTCGAACATCATAGTGGAAAAACTGTTTTTT. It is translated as CASSSNIIVEKLFF.

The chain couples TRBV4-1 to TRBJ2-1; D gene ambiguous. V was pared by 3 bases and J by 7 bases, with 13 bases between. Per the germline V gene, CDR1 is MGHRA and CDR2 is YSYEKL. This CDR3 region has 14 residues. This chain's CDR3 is CASSHGRLANEQFF. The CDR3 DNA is TGCGCCAGCAGCCACGGACGGCTTGCGAATGAGCAGTTCTTC.

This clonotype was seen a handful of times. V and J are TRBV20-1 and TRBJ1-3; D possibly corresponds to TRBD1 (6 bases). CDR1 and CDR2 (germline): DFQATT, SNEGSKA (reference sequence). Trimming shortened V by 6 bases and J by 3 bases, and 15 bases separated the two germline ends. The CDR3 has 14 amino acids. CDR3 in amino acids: CSANKGDGGNTIYF. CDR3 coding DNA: TGCAGTGCGAACAAGGGGGACGGTGGAAACACCATATATTTT.

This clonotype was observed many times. CDR3 coding DNA: TGTGCCAGCACTAAGCTAGCGGGTTCCCAAGAGACCCAGTACTTC. Translation gives CASTKLAGSQETQYF. V usage is TRBV7-9 and J usage is TRBJ2-5, with 8 bases that match TRBD2. The CDR3 is 15 residues long. Germline-derived CDR1 and CDR2 are SEHNR and FQNEAQ (reference sequence). V was clipped by 7 bases and J by 1 base; unmatched bases: 8.

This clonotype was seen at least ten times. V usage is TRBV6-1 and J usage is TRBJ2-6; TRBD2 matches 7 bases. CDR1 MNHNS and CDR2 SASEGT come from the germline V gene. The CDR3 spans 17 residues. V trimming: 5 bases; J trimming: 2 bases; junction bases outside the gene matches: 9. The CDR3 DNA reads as TGTGCCAGCAGTTATTCCCCGGGGAGGGCTGGGGCCAACGTCCTGACTTTC. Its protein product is CASSYSPGRAGANVLTF.

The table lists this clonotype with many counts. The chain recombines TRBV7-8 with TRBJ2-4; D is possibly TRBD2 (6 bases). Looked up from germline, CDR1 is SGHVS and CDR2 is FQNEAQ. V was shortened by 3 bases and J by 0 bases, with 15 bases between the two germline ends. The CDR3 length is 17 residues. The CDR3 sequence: CASSLGGLQPAKNIQYF. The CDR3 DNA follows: TGTGCCAGCAGCTTGGGGGGTCTACAACCAGCCAAAAACATTCAGTACTTC.

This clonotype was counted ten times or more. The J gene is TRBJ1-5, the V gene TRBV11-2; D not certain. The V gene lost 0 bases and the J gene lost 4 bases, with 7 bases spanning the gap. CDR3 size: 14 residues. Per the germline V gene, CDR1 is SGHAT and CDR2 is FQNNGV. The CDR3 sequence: CASSLETENQPQHF. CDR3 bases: TGTGCCAGCAGCTTAGAGACGGAGAATCAGCCCCAGCATTTT. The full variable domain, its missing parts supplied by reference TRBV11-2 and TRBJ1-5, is EAGVAQSPRYKIIEKRQSVAFWCNPISGHATLYWYQQILGQGPKLLIQFQNNGVVDDSQLPKDRFSAERLKGVDSTLKIQPAKLEDSAVYLCASSLETENQPQHFGDGTRLSIL.

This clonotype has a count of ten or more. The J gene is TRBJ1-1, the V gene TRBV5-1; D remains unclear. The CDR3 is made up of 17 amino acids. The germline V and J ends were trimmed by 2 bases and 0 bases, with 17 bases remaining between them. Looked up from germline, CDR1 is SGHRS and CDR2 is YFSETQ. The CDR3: CASSFWISEYMNTEAFF. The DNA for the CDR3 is TGCGCCAGCAGCTTTTGGATTTCGGAGTACATGAACACTGAAGCTTTCTTT.

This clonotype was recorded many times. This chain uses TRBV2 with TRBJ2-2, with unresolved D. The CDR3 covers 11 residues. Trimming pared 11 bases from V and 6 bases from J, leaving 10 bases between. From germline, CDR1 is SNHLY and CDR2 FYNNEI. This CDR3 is CACEASGELFF. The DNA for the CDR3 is TGTGCCTGCGAAGCCTCCGGGGAGCTGTTTTTT.

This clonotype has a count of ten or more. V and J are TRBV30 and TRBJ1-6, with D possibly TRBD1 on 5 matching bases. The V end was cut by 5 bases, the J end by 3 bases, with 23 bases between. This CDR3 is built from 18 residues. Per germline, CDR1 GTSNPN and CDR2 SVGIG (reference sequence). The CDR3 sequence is CAWFLYARSRDYNSPLHF. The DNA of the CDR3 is TGTGCCTGGTTCCTGTACGCGCGGTCCAGGGACTATAATTCACCCCTCCACTTT.

The CDR3 nucleotides are TGTGCCAGCACCCGAGGGGTCTGGGCCCCCTATGGCTACACCTTC. This gives the protein CASTRGVWAPYGYTF. The chain couples TRBV5-6 to TRBJ1-2, with D possibly being TRBD1 (5 bases). This CDR3 has 15 amino acids. Germline V lookup: CDR1 SGHDT, CDR2 YYEEEE. The V end lost 6 bases, the J end lost 4 bases, and 19 bases lay between the germline ends.

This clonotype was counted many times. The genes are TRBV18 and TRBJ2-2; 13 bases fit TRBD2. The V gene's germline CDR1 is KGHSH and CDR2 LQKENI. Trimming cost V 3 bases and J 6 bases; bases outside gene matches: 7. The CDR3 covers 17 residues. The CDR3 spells CASSPFRTSGSPGELFF. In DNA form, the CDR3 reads TGTGCCAGCTCACCTTTCAGGACTAGCGGGAGTCCCGGGGAGCTGTTTTTT. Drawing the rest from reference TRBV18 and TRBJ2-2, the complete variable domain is NAGVMQNPRHLVRRRGQEARLRCSPMKGHSHVYWYRQLPEEGLKFMVYLQKENIIDESGMPKERFSAEFPKEGPSILRIQQVVRGDSAAYFCASSPFRTSGSPGELFFGEGSRLTVL.

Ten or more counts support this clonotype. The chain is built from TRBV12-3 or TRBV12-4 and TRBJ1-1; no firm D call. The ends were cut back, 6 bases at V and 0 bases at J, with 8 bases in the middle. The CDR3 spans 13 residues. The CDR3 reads CASSPRLNTEAFF. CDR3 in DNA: TGTGCCAGCAGCCCTCGATTGAACACTGAAGCTTTCTTT.

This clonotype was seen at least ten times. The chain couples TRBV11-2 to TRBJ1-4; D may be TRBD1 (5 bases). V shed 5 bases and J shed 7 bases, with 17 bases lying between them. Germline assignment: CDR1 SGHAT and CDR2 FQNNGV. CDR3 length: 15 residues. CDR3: CASSPLGVDGEKLFF. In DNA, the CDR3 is TGTGCCAGCAGCCCCTTAGGGGTTGATGGTGAAAAACTGTTTTTT.

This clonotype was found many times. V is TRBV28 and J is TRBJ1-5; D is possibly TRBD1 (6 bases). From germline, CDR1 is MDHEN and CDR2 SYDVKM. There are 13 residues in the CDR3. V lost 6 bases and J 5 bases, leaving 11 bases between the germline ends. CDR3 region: CASRPDSYQPQHF. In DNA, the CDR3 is TGTGCCAGCAGACCGGACAGTTATCAGCCCCAGCATTTT.

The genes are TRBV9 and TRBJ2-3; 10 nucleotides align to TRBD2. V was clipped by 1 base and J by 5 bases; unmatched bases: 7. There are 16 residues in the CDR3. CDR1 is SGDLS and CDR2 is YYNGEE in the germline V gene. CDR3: CASSVNPGLARDTQYF. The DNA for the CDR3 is TGTGCCAGCAGCGTAAACCCGGGACTAGCGAGAGATACGCAGTATTTT.

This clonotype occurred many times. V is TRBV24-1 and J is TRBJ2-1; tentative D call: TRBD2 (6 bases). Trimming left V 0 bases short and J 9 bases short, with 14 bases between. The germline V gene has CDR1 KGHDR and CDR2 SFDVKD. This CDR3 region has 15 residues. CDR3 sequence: CATSDLGGTDFEQFF. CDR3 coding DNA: TGTGCCACCAGTGATTTGGGGGGGACGGACTTTGAGCAGTTCTTC.

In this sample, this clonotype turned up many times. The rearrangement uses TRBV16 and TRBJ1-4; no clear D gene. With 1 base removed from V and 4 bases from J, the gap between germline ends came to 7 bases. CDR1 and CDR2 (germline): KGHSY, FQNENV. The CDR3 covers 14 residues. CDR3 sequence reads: CASSQWVNNEKLFF. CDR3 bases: TGTGCCAGCAGCCAATGGGTCAATAATGAAAAACTGTTTTTT. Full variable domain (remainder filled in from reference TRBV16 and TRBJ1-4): GEEVAQTPKHLVRGEGQKAKLYCAPIKGHSYVFWYQQVLKNEFKFLISFQNENVFDETGMPKERFSAKCLPNSPCSLEIQATKLEDSAVYFCASSQWVNNEKLFFGSGTQLSVL.

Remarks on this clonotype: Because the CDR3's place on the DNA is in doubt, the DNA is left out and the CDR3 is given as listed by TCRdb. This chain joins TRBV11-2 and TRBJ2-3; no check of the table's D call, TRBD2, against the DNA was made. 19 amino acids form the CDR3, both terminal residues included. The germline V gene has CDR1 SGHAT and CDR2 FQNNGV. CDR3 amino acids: CASSFYICSARRGSDTQYF.

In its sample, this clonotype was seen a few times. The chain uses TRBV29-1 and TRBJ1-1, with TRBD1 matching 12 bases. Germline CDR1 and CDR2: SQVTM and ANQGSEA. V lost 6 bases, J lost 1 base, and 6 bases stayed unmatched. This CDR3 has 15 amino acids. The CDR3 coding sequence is TGCAGCGTCGGTCCGGGACAGGGGGCGAACACTGAAGCTTTCTTT. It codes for CSVGPGQGANTEAFF.

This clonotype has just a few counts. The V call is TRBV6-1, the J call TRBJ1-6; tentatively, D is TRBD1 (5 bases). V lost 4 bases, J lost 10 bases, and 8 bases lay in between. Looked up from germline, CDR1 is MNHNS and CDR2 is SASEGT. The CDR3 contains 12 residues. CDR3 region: CASSARGSPLHF. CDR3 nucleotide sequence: TGTGCCAGCAGTGCAAGGGGATCACCCCTCCACTTT.

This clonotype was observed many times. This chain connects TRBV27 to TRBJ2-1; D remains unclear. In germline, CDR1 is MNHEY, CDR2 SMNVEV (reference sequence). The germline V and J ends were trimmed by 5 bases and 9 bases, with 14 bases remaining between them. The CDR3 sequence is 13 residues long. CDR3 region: CASSTPSRGEQFF. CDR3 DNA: TGTGCCAGCAGTACCCCGTCGCGCGGTGAGCAGTTCTTC.

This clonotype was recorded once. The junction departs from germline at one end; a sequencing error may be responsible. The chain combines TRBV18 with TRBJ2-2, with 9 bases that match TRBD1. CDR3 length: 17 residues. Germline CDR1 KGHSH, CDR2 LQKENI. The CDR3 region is CASPPPGQGGGTGELFF. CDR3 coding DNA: TGTGCCAGCCCACCACCGGGACAGGGAGGAGGAACCGGGGAGCTGTTTTTT. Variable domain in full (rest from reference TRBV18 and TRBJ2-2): NAGVMQNPRHLVRRRGQEARLRCSPMKGHSHVYWYRQLPEEGLKFMVYLQKENIIDESGMPKERFSAEFPKEGPSILRIQQVVRGDSAAYFCASPPPGQGGGTGELFFGEGSRLTVL.